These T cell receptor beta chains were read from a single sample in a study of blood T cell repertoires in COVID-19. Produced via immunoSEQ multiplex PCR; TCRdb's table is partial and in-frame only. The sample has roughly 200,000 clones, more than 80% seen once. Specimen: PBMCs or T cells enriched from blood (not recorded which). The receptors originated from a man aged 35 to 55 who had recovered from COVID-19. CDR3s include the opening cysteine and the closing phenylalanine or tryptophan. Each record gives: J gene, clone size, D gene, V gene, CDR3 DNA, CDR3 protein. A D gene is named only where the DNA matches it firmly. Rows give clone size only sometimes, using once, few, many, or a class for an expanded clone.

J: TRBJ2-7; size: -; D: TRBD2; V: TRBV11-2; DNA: TGTGCCAGCAGGTCAAATCGGGGGGTGGCCTACGAGCAGTACTTC; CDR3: CASRSNRGVAYEQYF
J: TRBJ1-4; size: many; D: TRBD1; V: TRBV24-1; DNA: TGTGCCACCAGTGAACGGACAGGATTTACTGAAAAACTGTTTTTT; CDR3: CATSERTGFTEKLFF
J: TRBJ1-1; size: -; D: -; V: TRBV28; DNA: TGTGCCAGCAGTTTAATCTCTTCGGGGGGCGCAAGGGACACTGAAGCTTTCTTT; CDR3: CASSLISSGGARDTEAFF
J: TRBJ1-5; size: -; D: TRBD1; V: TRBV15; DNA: TGTGCCACCAGCAGAGATGACGAGGGGGCGTATCAGCCCCAGCATTTT; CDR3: CATSRDDEGAYQPQHF
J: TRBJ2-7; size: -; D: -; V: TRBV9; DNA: TGTGCCAGCAGCACCTCGGAGGGGTCCTCCTACGAGCAGTACTTC; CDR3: CASSTSEGSSYEQYF
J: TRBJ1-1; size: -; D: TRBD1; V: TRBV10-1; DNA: TGCGCCAGCAGCACCGGGACAGCAAACACTGAAGCTTTCTTT; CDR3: CASSTGTANTEAFF
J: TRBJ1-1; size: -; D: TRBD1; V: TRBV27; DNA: TGTGCCAGCAGTTTGAGTCTGGGACAGGGGGCTATATGGACTGAAGCTTTCTTT; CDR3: CASSLSLGQGAIWTEAFF
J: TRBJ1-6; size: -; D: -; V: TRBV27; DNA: TGTGCCAGCGGATCGGGACTTCCACCCCTCCACTTT; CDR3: CASGSGLPPLHF
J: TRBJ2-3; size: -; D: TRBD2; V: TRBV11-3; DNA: TGTGCCAGCAGCCAGGTCGTGGGAGGGGCGGGTGATACGCAGTATTTT; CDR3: CASSQVVGGAGDTQYF
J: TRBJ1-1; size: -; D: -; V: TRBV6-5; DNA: TGTGCCAGCAGTTCTCAGGGGCGAAACACTGAAGCTTTCTTT; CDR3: CASSSQGRNTEAFF
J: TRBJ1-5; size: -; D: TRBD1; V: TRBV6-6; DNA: TGTGCCAGCAGCTCCGGTCGGACAGGGGGTAACGCGGGCCTCCTCGCCCAGCATTTT; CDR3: CASSSGRTGGNAGLLAQHF
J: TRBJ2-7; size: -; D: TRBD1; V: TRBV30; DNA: TGTGCCTGGAGTTCCCCGGGACAGGGATCCTACGAGCAGTACTTC; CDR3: CAWSSPGQGSYEQYF
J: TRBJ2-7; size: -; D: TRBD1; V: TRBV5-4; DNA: TGTGCCAGCAGCCCAGGGGGCTCCGAGCAGTACTTC; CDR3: CASSPGGSEQYF
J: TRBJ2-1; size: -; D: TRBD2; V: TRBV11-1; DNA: TGTGCCAGCAGCCATAGCGGGGTCCTTTCCGAGCAGTTCTTC; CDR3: CASSHSGVLSEQFF
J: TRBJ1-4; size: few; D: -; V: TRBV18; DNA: TGTGCCAGCTCCCCCGCCCCGACAGCTCAAAATGAAAAACTGTTTTTT; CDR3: CASSPAPTAQNEKLFF
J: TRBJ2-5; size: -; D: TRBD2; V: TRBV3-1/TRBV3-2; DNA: TGTGCCAGCAGCCAAGACCCTAGCGGGTCTGGGCCAGCAGAGACCCAGTACTTC; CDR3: CASSQDPSGSGPAETQYF
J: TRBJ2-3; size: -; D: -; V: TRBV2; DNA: TGTGCCAGCAGTGGACGAGGAGGGCCGAGGACAGATACGCAGTATTTT; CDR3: CASSGRGGPRTDTQYF
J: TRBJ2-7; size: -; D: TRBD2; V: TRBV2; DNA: TGTGCCAGCAGTTCTCAGGGACTAGCGGGAGGCGAGCAGTACTTC; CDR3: CASSSQGLAGGEQYF
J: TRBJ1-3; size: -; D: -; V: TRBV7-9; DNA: TGTGCCAGCAGCGGAACAGGGACCGGAAACACCATATATTTT; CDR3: CASSGTGTGNTIYF
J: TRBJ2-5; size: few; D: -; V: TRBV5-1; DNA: TGCGCCAGCAGCTTCGGGGGTTCAGAGACCCAGTACTTC; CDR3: CASSFGGSETQYF
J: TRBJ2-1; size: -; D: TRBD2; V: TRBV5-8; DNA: TGTGCCAGCGCCCCCTGGCTAGCGGGGACCAATGAGCAGTTCTTC; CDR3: CASAPWLAGTNEQFF
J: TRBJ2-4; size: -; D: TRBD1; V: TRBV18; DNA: TGTGCCAGCTCGAACGACAGGGTGGGCATTCAGTACTTC; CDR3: CASSNDRVGIQYF
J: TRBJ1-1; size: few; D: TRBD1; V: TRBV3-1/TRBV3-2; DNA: TGTGCCAGCGGACAGGGAAACACTGAAGCTTTCTTT; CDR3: CASGQGNTEAFF
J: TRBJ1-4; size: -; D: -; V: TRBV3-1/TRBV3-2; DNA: TGTGCCAGCAGCCCACCCGGGGGGAGGGTAGAGCTGTTTTTT; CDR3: CASSPPGGRVELFF
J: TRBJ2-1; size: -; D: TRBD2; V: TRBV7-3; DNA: TGTGCCAGCAGCTTAGATGCGGGAGGCGGCTACAATGAGCAGTTCTTC; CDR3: CASSLDAGGGYNEQFF
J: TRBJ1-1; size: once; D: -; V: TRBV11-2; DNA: TGTGCCAGCAGCTCGGACAGTCCGAACACTGAAGCTTTCTTT; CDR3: CASSSDSPNTEAFF
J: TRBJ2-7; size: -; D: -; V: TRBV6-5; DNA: TGTGCCAGCAGTAGCCCAGGGGTACCCTACGAGCAGTACTTC; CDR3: CASSSPGVPYEQYF
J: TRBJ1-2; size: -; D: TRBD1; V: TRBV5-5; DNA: TGTGCCAGCAGCTTGGCGAGGGGGCGAGACGGCTACACCTTC; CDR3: CASSLARGRDGYTF
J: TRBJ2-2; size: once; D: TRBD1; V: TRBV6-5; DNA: TGTGCCAGCAGTTCGACAGGGGGTACCGGGGAGCTGTTTTTT; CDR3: CASSSTGGTGELFF
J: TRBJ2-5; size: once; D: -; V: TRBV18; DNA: TGTGCCAGCTCACCACCAGGGGAAGAGACCCAGTACTTC; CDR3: CASSPPGEETQYF
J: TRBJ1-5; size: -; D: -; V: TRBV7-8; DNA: TGTGCCAGCAGCTTAGGGGCCGAATTAATAATTCAGCCCCAGCATTTT; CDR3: CASSLGAELIIQPQHF
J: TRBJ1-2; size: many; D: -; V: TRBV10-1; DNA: TGCGCCAGCAGTGAGTCGCGGGACTCCTATGGCTACACCTTC; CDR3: CASSESRDSYGYTF
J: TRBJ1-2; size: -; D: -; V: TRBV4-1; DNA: TGCGCCAGCAGCCAAGATTGGGGACACTTCTACACCTTC; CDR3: CASSQDWGHFYTF
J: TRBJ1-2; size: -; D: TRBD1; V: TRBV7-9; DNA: TGTGCCAGCAGCGGGACAGGCCCCTATGGCTACACCTTC; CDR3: CASSGTGPYGYTF
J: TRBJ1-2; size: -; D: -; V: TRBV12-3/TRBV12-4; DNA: TGTGCCAGCAGTTTAACAGAAGGGGGAGGCTACACCTTC; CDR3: CASSLTEGGGYTF
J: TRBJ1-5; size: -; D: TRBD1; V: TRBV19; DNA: TGTGCCAGTAGTATGGGACAGGGGGCCCATCAGCCCCAGCATTTT; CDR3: CASSMGQGAHQPQHF
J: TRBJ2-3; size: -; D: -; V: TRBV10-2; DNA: TGCGCCAGCACCGAGCGGATTCTCACAGATACGCAGTATTTT; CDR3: CASTERILTDTQYF
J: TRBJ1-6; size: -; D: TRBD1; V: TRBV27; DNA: TGTGCCAGCAGTCCCTCGGGACAGGATAATTCACCCCTCCACTTT; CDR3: CASSPSGQDNSPLHF
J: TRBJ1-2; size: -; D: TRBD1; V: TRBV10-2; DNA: TGCGCCAGCAGCCCCGGACAGGGTGGTGGCTACACCTTC; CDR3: CASSPGQGGGYTF
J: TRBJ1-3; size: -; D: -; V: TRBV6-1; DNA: TGTGCCAGCAGTGAATCACAGGGCCCCGATAGTGGAAACACCATATATTTT; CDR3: CASSESQGPDSGNTIYF
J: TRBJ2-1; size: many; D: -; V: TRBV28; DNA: TGTGCCAGCGGGAACGGGAGAGGAGGACGCTACAATGAGCAGTTCTTC; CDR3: CASGNGRGGRYNEQFF
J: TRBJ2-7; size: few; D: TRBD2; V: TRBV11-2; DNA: TGTGCCAGCAGCTTATACCCCCAGCGGGAGTATTTCTACGAGCAGTACTTC; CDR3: CASSLYPQREYFYEQYF
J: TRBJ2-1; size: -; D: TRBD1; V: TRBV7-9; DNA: TGTGCCAGCAGCCCACCCTGGGGGGCGATGGGACAGGGGGCCAATGAGCAGTTCTTC; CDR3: CASSPPWGAMGQGANEQFF
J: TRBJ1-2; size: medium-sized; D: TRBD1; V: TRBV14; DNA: TGTGCCAGCAGCCATGGGACAGGGCACTACACCTTC; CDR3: CASSHGTGHYTF
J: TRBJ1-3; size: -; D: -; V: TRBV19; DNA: TGTGCCAGTACCACTGGACAGAATTCCTCTGGAAACACCATATATTTT; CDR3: CASTTGQNSSGNTIYF
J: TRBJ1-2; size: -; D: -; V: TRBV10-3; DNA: TGTGCCATCAGTGAGTCGGGACTGAACTATGGCTACACCTTC; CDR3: CAISESGLNYGYTF
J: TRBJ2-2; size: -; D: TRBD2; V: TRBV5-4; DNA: TGTGCCAGCAGGTGGGGGGGACGGGCGAACACCGGGGAGCTGTTTTTT; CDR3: CASRWGGRANTGELFF
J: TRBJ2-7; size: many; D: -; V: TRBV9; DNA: TGTGCCAGCAGCGTAGGACAGGCATTATCCTACGAGCAGTACTTC; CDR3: CASSVGQALSYEQYF
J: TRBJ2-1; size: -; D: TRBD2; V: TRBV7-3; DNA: TGTGCCAGCAGCAGCGGGACTAGCGGTTACAATGAGCAGTTCTTC; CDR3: CASSSGTSGYNEQFF
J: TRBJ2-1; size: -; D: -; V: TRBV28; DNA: TGTGCCAGCAGGGTAGGGGATGAGCAGTTCTTC; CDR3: CASRVGDEQFF
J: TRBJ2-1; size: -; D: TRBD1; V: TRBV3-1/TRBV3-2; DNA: TGTGCCAGCAGCCAACCGGGACAGGGCTACAATGAGCAGTTCTTC; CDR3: CASSQPGQGYNEQFF